This T cell receptor (beta chain) was identified during a study of cytomegalovirus exposure and HLA in healthy donors. Study context: The roughly 120 million unique TCR beta sequences, from roughly 170 million T cells, were found by an earlier analysis. Findings of the study overall: Within a later analysis, the majority of CMV-associated TCR beta chains appeared HLA-restricted. Cytomegalovirus association was assigned to some 160 TCR beta chains.

The PCR had 60 Vbeta and 13 Jbeta primers. The repertoire was sequenced with immunoSEQ multiplex PCR; TCRdb's copy has only in-frame clones and lacks some. This sample yields over 140,000 clones, of which 75% to 85% are seen a single time; about 2.4% belongs to the top ten. On this clone itself: Its target is not known.

The receptor was derived from a man aged 45-60 years in good health and CMV-seronegative. The material sequenced was PBMCs.

The CDR3 is CSAYGAAQYF. DNA for the CDR3: TGCAGTGCATACGGTGCTGCGCAGTACTTC. The chain is built from TRBV20-1 and TRBJ2-7; D gene unclear. Germline V gene data show CDR1 as DFQATT and CDR2 as SNEGSKA (reference sequence). The CDR3 has 10 amino acids. With 6 bases removed from V and 9 bases from J, the gap between germline ends came to 12 bases.